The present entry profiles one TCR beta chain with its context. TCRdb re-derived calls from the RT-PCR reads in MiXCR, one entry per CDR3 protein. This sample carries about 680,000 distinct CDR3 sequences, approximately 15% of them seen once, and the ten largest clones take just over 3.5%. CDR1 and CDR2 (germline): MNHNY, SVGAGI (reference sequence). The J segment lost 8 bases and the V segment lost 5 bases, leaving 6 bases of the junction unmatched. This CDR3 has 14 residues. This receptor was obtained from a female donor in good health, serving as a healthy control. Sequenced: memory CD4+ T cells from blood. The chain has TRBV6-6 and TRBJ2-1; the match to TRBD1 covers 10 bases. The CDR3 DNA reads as TGTGCCAGCAGTACGGACAGGGGGATCTATGAGCAGTTCTTC. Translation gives CASSTDRGIYEQFF.